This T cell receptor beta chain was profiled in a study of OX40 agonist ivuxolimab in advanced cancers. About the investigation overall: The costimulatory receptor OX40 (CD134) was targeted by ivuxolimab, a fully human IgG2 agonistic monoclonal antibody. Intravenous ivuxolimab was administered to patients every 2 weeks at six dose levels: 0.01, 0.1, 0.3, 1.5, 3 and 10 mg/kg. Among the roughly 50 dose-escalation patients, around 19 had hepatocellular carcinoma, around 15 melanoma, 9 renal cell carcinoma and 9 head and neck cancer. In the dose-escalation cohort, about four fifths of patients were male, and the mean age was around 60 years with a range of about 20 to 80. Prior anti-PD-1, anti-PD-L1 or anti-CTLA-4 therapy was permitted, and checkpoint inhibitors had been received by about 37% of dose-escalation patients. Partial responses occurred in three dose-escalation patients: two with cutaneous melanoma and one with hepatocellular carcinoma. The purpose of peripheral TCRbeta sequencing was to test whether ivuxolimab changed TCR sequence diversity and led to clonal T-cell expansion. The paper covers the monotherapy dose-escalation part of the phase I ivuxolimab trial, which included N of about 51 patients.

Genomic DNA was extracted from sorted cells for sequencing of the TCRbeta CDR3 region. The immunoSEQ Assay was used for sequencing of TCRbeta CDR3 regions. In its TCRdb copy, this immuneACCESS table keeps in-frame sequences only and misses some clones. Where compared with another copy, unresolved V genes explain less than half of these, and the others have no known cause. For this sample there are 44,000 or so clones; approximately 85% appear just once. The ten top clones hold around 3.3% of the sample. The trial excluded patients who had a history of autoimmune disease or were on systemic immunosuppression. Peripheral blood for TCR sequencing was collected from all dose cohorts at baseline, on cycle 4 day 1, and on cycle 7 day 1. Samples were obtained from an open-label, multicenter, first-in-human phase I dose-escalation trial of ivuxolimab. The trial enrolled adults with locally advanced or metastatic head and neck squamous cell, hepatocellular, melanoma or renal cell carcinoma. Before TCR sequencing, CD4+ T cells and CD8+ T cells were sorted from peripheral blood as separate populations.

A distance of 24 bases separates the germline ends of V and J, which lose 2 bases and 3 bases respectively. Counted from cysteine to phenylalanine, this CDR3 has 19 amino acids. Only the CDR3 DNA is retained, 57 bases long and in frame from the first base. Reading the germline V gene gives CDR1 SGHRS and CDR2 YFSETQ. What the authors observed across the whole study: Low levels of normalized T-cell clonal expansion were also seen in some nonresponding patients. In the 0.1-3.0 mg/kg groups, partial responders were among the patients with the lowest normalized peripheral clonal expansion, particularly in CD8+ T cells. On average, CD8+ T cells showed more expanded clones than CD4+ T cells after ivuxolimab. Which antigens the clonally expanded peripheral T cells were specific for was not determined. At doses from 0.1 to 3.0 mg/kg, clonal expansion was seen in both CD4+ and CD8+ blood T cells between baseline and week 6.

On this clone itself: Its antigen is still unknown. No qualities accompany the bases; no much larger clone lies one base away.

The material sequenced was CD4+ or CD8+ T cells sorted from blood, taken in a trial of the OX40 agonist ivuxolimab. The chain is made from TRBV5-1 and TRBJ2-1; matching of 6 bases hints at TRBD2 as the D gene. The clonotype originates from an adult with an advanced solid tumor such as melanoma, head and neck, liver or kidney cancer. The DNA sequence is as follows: TGCGCCAGCAGCTTCGGCGGGACCGGTGGACCCCCGTACTACAATGAGCAGTTCTTC. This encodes CASSFGGTGGPPYYNEQFF.